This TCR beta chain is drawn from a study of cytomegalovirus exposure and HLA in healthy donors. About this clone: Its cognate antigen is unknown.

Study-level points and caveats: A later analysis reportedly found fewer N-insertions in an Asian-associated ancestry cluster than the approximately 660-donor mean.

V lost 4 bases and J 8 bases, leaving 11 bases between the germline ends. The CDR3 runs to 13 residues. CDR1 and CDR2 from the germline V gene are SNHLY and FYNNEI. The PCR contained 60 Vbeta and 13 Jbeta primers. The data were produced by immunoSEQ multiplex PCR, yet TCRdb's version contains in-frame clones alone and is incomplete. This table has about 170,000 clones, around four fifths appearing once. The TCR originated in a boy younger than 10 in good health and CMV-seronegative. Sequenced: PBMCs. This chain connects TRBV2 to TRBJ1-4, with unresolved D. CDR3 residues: CASSGQVREKLFF. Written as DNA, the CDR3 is TGTGCCAGCAGTGGGCAGGTTCGGGAAAAACTGTTTTTT.